This T cell receptor (beta chain) was recorded in a study of blood T cell repertoires in COVID-19. Study-wide background: Italy, Spain and the United States were the sources of the convalescent and acute COVID-19 samples. PBMCs, B-cell-depleted T cells, or T cells were the source of the cDNA or gDNA that made up the material.

In the original processing: Counts of nucleated cells, estimated from reference gene primer amplification, were obtained. The protocol was immunoSEQ multiplex PCR, while the TCRdb copy is restricted to in-frame clones and leaves out a portion. The V and J calls and clone size were taken over from that table, and D and trimming were inferred from the DNA. The table has over 200,000 clones, 75% to 90% seen once. Germline lookup yields CDR1 LNHDA and CDR2 SQIVND (reference sequence). This CDR3 is built from 18 residues. The V segment lost 4 bases and the J segment 1 base; nucleotides outside the gene matches: 13.

The receptor was isolated from a man aged 40-50 years with acute or convalescent COVID-19. The chain links TRBV19 to TRBJ1-5; 7 bases match TRBD1. The sequenced material came from peripheral blood. CDR3 DNA sequence: TGTGCCAGTAGTAGACCGACAGGGACGGGTGTAAGCAATCAGCCCCAGCATTTT. As protein: CASSRPTGTGVSNQPQHF.